These T cell receptor beta chains were read from a single sample in a study of blood T cell repertoires in COVID-19. Method: immunoSEQ multiplex PCR; TCRdb's copy keeps in-frame clones and lacks some. Among about 33,000 clones, about 91% were seen once, and the ten largest hold about 6.3%. Sequences were obtained from peripheral blood. The receptors originated from a human donor in a cohort sampled during active COVID-19. Both conserved end residues are part of each CDR3. The D gene is left open where the match is weak. Rows may omit the clone size; those that give it use once, few, many or a size class.

d_gene: TRBD2; abundance: .; j_gene: TRBJ2-3; v_gene: TRBV13; CDR3aa: CASSHNLASSGRADTQYF; CDR3nt: TGTGCCAGCAGCCATAATCTGGCGTCTAGCGGGAGGGCAGATACGCAGTATTTT
d_gene: TRBD2; abundance: .; j_gene: TRBJ2-3; v_gene: TRBV5-1; CDR3aa: CASSVTSGSVADTQYF; CDR3nt: TGCGCCAGCAGCGTTACTAGCGGGAGTGTAGCAGATACGCAGTATTTT
d_gene: TRBD1; abundance: once; j_gene: TRBJ2-1; v_gene: TRBV5-1; CDR3aa: CASSRTGQTYNEQFF; CDR3nt: TGCGCCAGCAGCAGAACGGGACAGACCTACAATGAGCAGTTCTTC
d_gene: TRBD1; abundance: once; j_gene: TRBJ2-3; v_gene: TRBV27; CDR3aa: CASSTGARLSLTDTQYF; CDR3nt: TGTGCCAGCAGTACAGGGGCGCGGTTAAGTTTGACAGATACGCAGTATTTT
d_gene: .; abundance: .; j_gene: TRBJ2-7; v_gene: TRBV27; CDR3aa: CASKTEPSYEQYF; CDR3nt: TGTGCCAGCAAGACTGAGCCCTCCTACGAGCAGTACTTC
d_gene: .; abundance: .; j_gene: TRBJ2-2; v_gene: TRBV7-2; CDR3aa: CASSSYRGLDTGELFF; CDR3nt: TGTGCCAGCAGCTCATACCGCGGACTGGACACCGGGGAGCTGTTTTTT
d_gene: .; abundance: .; j_gene: TRBJ2-6; v_gene: TRBV7-3; CDR3aa: CASSLRPANSGANVLTF; CDR3nt: TGTGCCAGCAGCCTCCGACCCGCAAATAGCGGGGCCAACGTCCTGACTTTC
d_gene: .; abundance: .; j_gene: TRBJ2-2; v_gene: TRBV4-3; CDR3aa: CASSLGQGGTGELFF; CDR3nt: TGCGCCAGCAGCCTAGGGCAGGGAGGAACCGGGGAGCTGTTTTTT
d_gene: .; abundance: .; j_gene: TRBJ2-4; v_gene: TRBV29-1; CDR3aa: CSVTGVAKNIQYF; CDR3nt: TGCAGCGTTACCGGGGTAGCCAAAAACATTCAGTACTTC
d_gene: TRBD2; abundance: .; j_gene: TRBJ2-3; v_gene: TRBV6-5; CDR3aa: CASRSGGGDTQYF; CDR3nt: TGTGCCAGCAGGTCGGGGGGGGGAGATACGCAGTATTTT
d_gene: .; abundance: .; j_gene: TRBJ2-3; v_gene: TRBV3-1/TRBV3-2; CDR3aa: CASSLKNRDLGDTQYF; CDR3nt: TGTGCCAGCAGCCTGAAAAATCGGGATTTGGGAGATACGCAGTATTTT
d_gene: TRBD1; abundance: .; j_gene: TRBJ2-1; v_gene: TRBV5-1; CDR3aa: CASSLLGGLQGVYEEQFF; CDR3nt: TGCGCCAGCAGCTTGTTAGGTGGTCTACAGGGGGTGTACGAGGAGCAGTTCTTC
d_gene: .; abundance: .; j_gene: TRBJ2-1; v_gene: TRBV9; CDR3aa: CASSVGWGASSYNEQFF; CDR3nt: TGTGCCAGCAGCGTAGGGTGGGGCGCAAGCTCCTACAATGAGCAGTTCTTC
d_gene: TRBD1; abundance: .; j_gene: TRBJ2-1; v_gene: TRBV6-5; CDR3aa: CASRNRGPYNEQFF; CDR3nt: TGTGCCAGCAGAAACAGGGGGCCCTACAATGAGCAGTTCTTC
d_gene: .; abundance: .; j_gene: TRBJ1-5; v_gene: TRBV15; CDR3aa: CATSRTDYSNQPQHF; CDR3nt: TGTGCCACCAGCAGGACGGACTATAGCAATCAGCCCCAGCATTTT
d_gene: .; abundance: .; j_gene: TRBJ1-3; v_gene: TRBV21-1; CDR3aa: CASSYGPYQGTGNTIYF; CDR3nt: TGTGCCAGCAGTTACGGACCTTATCAGGGGACTGGAAACACCATATATTTT
d_gene: TRBD2; abundance: .; j_gene: TRBJ2-1; v_gene: TRBV19; CDR3aa: CASSPSGLASRNEQFF; CDR3nt: TGTGCCAGTAGCCCTAGCGGGTTGGCTTCGAGGAATGAGCAGTTCTTC
d_gene: .; abundance: few; j_gene: TRBJ2-7; v_gene: TRBV3-1/TRBV3-2; CDR3aa: CASSQGLYEQYF; CDR3nt: TGTGCCAGCAGCCAGGGCCTCTACGAGCAGTACTTC
d_gene: TRBD2; abundance: .; j_gene: TRBJ2-3; v_gene: TRBV27; CDR3aa: CASSLSGRVLGTQYF; CDR3nt: TGTGCCAGCTCTTTAAGCGGGAGGGTTCTAGGTACGCAGTATTTT
d_gene: TRBD1; abundance: .; j_gene: TRBJ2-5; v_gene: TRBV7-9; CDR3aa: CASSFSGNRGGETQYF; CDR3nt: TGTGCCAGCAGCTTTTCAGGAAACAGGGGTGGGGAGACCCAGTACTTC
d_gene: .; abundance: .; j_gene: TRBJ2-2; v_gene: TRBV7-9; CDR3aa: CASSQDIQYDPGELFF; CDR3nt: TGTGCCAGCAGCCAGGACATCCAGTATGATCCCGGGGAGCTGTTTTTT
d_gene: TRBD1; abundance: .; j_gene: TRBJ1-4; v_gene: TRBV6-5; CDR3aa: CASSYSSGGGEKLFF; CDR3nt: TGTGCCAGCAGTTACTCATCAGGGGGAGGTGAAAAACTGTTTTTT
d_gene: .; abundance: .; j_gene: TRBJ2-7; v_gene: TRBV11-2; CDR3aa: CASSPGQFDYEQYF; CDR3nt: TGTGCCAGCAGCCCCGGACAGTTCGACTACGAGCAGTACTTC
d_gene: .; abundance: .; j_gene: TRBJ2-3; v_gene: TRBV7-3; CDR3aa: CASSLGLLGSTDTQYF; CDR3nt: TGTGCCAGCAGCTTAGGGCTACTAGGGAGCACAGATACGCAGTATTTT
d_gene: .; abundance: few; j_gene: TRBJ2-1; v_gene: TRBV2; CDR3aa: CASSERGASDEQFF; CDR3nt: TGTGCCAGCAGTGAGCGCGGGGCTTCCGATGAGCAGTTCTTC
d_gene: TRBD2; abundance: .; j_gene: TRBJ2-2; v_gene: TRBV5-1; CDR3aa: CASGPGLAIGELFF; CDR3nt: TGCGCCAGCGGTCCCGGACTAGCGATCGGGGAGCTGTTTTTT
d_gene: .; abundance: .; j_gene: TRBJ1-4; v_gene: TRBV7-6; CDR3aa: CASSSTGGADEKLFF; CDR3nt: TGTGCCAGCAGCTCAACGGGGGGGGCAGATGAAAAACTGTTTTTT
d_gene: TRBD1; abundance: .; j_gene: TRBJ1-6; v_gene: TRBV5-5; CDR3aa: CASSLSRATGSLSNSPLHF; CDR3nt: TGTGCCAGCAGCTTGTCCAGGGCGACAGGGTCTCTCTCGAATTCACCCCTCCACTTT
d_gene: .; abundance: .; j_gene: TRBJ2-2; v_gene: TRBV6-2/TRBV6-3; CDR3aa: CASSSRGTPKAGELFF; CDR3nt: TGTGCCAGCAGTTCCCGAGGGACTCCAAAGGCCGGGGAGCTGTTTTTT
d_gene: TRBD1; abundance: .; j_gene: TRBJ1-1; v_gene: TRBV18; CDR3aa: CASSADRGKVVTEAFF; CDR3nt: TGTGCCAGCTCAGCGGACAGGGGAAAGGTGGTCACTGAAGCTTTCTTT
d_gene: TRBD1; abundance: once; j_gene: TRBJ1-2; v_gene: TRBV19; CDR3aa: CASSILTGAYGYTF; CDR3nt: TGTGCCAGTAGTATTTTAACAGGGGCGTATGGCTACACCTTC
d_gene: TRBD1; abundance: .; j_gene: TRBJ1-1; v_gene: TRBV14; CDR3aa: CASSLGQGRENTEAFF; CDR3nt: TGTGCCAGCAGCCTTGGACAGGGGCGGGAGAACACTGAAGCTTTCTTT
d_gene: TRBD2; abundance: .; j_gene: TRBJ2-1; v_gene: TRBV6-1; CDR3aa: CVSSEETGGPNEQFF; CDR3nt: TGTGTCAGCAGTGAAGAAACGGGGGGGCCCAATGAGCAGTTCTTC
d_gene: TRBD2; abundance: .; j_gene: TRBJ2-7; v_gene: TRBV5-1; CDR3aa: CASSPSGGSYEQYF; CDR3nt: TGCGCCAGCAGCCCTAGCGGGGGGTCCTACGAGCAGTACTTC
d_gene: TRBD1; abundance: .; j_gene: TRBJ1-2; v_gene: TRBV18; CDR3aa: CASSPKKTGVYGYTF; CDR3nt: TGTGCCAGCTCACCCAAGAAGACAGGGGTCTATGGCTACACCTTC
d_gene: TRBD2; abundance: .; j_gene: TRBJ2-4; v_gene: TRBV6-2/TRBV6-3; CDR3aa: CASSYSSRLADFLAKNIQYF; CDR3nt: TGTGCCAGCAGTTACTCTTCCAGACTAGCGGATTTTCTAGCCAAAAACATTCAGTACTTC
d_gene: TRBD1; abundance: .; j_gene: TRBJ2-4; v_gene: TRBV7-2; CDR3aa: CASSKGVPGTGNIQYF; CDR3nt: TGTGCCAGCAGCAAAGGGGTACCCGGGACAGGAAACATTCAGTACTTC
d_gene: TRBD2; abundance: .; j_gene: TRBJ2-7; v_gene: TRBV2; CDR3aa: CASSEAPGRTYEQYF; CDR3nt: TGTGCCAGCAGTGAAGCCCCCGGGAGGACCTACGAGCAGTACTTC
d_gene: .; abundance: few; j_gene: TRBJ1-1; v_gene: TRBV20-1; CDR3aa: CSASSTGDSIEAFF; CDR3nt: TGCAGTGCTAGTAGCACCGGGGATTCAATAGAAGCTTTCTTT
d_gene: TRBD2; abundance: few; j_gene: TRBJ2-1; v_gene: TRBV5-1; CDR3aa: CASSPPSGSNYNEQFF; CDR3nt: TGCGCCAGCAGCCCTCCTAGCGGGAGCAACTACAATGAGCAGTTCTTC
d_gene: TRBD2; abundance: few; j_gene: TRBJ2-5; v_gene: TRBV3-1/TRBV3-2; CDR3aa: CASLGQGLGGETQYF; CDR3nt: TGTGCCAGCCTGGGCCAGGGACTAGGTGGGGAGACCCAGTACTTC
d_gene: .; abundance: .; j_gene: TRBJ1-1; v_gene: TRBV2; CDR3aa: CASLVGGQEAFF; CDR3nt: TGTGCCAGCCTCGTGGGGGGGCAAGAAGCTTTCTTT
d_gene: .; abundance: .; j_gene: TRBJ1-5; v_gene: TRBV27; CDR3aa: CASSPERSYQPQHF; CDR3nt: TGTGCCAGCAGCCCTGAGAGATCTTATCAGCCCCAGCATTTT
d_gene: TRBD2; abundance: .; j_gene: TRBJ2-3; v_gene: TRBV24-1; CDR3aa: CATSDSGGGPAADTQYF; CDR3nt: TGTGCCACCAGTGATTCCGGCGGGGGGCCGGCCGCAGATACGCAGTATTTT
d_gene: TRBD2; abundance: .; j_gene: TRBJ2-3; v_gene: TRBV6-6; CDR3aa: CASSAGVRTDTQYF; CDR3nt: TGTGCCAGCAGCGCGGGAGTCCGCACAGATACGCAGTATTTT
d_gene: TRBD1; abundance: few; j_gene: TRBJ1-2; v_gene: TRBV5-1; CDR3aa: CASSLQGANYGYTF; CDR3nt: TGCGCCAGCAGCTTGCAGGGGGCTAACTATGGCTACACCTTC
d_gene: .; abundance: .; j_gene: TRBJ2-5; v_gene: TRBV7-2; CDR3aa: CASSLGQGETQYF; CDR3nt: TGTGCCAGCAGCTTAGGGCAGGGGGAGACCCAGTACTTC
d_gene: TRBD2; abundance: .; j_gene: TRBJ2-1; v_gene: TRBV7-9; CDR3aa: CASSSGLAGESSYNEQFF; CDR3nt: TGTGCCAGCAGCTCGGGACTAGCGGGGGAGAGCTCCTACAATGAGCAGTTCTTC
d_gene: TRBD2; abundance: .; j_gene: TRBJ2-3; v_gene: TRBV29-1; CDR3aa: CSVEVVGTRDDTQYF; CDR3nt: TGCAGCGTTGAAGTGGTTGGGACTAGGGACGATACGCAGTATTTT
d_gene: .; abundance: .; j_gene: TRBJ2-7; v_gene: TRBV5-6; CDR3aa: CASSWSYEQYF; CDR3nt: TGTGCCAGCAGCTGGAGCTACGAGCAGTACTTC
d_gene: .; abundance: .; j_gene: TRBJ2-7; v_gene: TRBV6-6; CDR3aa: CASSDPRGREYEQYF; CDR3nt: TGTGCCAGCAGTGACCCTAGGGGCAGGGAATACGAGCAGTACTTC
d_gene: .; abundance: .; j_gene: TRBJ1-1; v_gene: TRBV19; CDR3aa: CASSITGIRPNTEAFF; CDR3nt: TGTGCCAGTAGTATAACAGGGATTCGCCCGAACACTGAAGCTTTCTTT
d_gene: TRBD2; abundance: .; j_gene: TRBJ2-2; v_gene: TRBV19; CDR3aa: CASSTPGPAGGELFF; CDR3nt: TGTGCCAGTAGTACACCGGGCCCAGCGGGGGGGGAGCTGTTTTTT